Each of the 16 T cell receptor beta chains below was sequenced from the same sample in a study of T cell changes during pregnancy in multiple sclerosis. The method was immunoSEQ multiplex PCR; TCRdb's version includes in-frame clones alone and lacks a portion of them. This table has about 70,000 clones, roughly 92% appearing once. The specimen was peripheral blood, collected in the second trimester of pregnancy. The receptors were sampled from a female donor in good health, enrolled as a control in a pregnancy study.

CDR3 bases: TGTGCCACCGGGACAGGGGCCGGGGAGCTGTTTTTT. Protein sequence: CATGTGAGELFF. The rearrangement links TRBV7-3 to TRBJ2-2; 10 nucleotides match TRBD1. V trimming: 10 bases; J trimming: 6 bases; junction bases outside the gene matches: 2. The CDR3 covers 12 residues. CDR1 and CDR2 (germline): SGHTA, FQGTGA.

The genes are TRBV4-3 and TRBJ2-2; D call uncertain. Germline CDR1 is LGHNA and CDR2 is YSLEER. V lost 0 bases to trimming and J lost 5 bases, with 7 bases between them. This CDR3 spans 14 amino acids. The CDR3 sequence is CASSQEKETGELFF. CDR3 in DNA: TGCGCCAGCAGCCAAGAGAAGGAGACCGGGGAGCTGTTTTTT.

The chain is built from TRBV11-2 and TRBJ2-3; 8 nucleotides align to TRBD2. The CDR3 has 16 residues. V trimming: 5 bases; J trimming: 5 bases; junction bases outside the gene matches: 12. Germline V lookup: CDR1 SGHAT, CDR2 FQNNGV. The CDR3 is CASSDPGGPRKDTQYF. CDR3 bases: TGTGCCAGCAGCGATCCGGGGGGGCCGAGGAAAGATACGCAGTATTTT.

This clone was counted a single time. The CDR3 is CASSPGDSPLHF. The CDR3 bases are TGTGCCAGCAGTCCTGGAGATTCACCCCTCCACTTT. V usage is TRBV7-2 and J usage is TRBJ1-6; unclear D gene. The length of the CDR3 is 12 residues. Trimming cost V 6 bases and J 8 bases, with 8 bases left between them. Germline lookup yields CDR1 SGHTA and CDR2 FQGNSA.

The rearrangement uses TRBV14 and TRBJ2-2, with TRBD2 identical over 8 bases. The CDR3 consists of 16 residues. CDR1 SGHDN and CDR2 FVKESK come from the germline V gene. Trimming cost V 4 bases and J 3 bases; bases outside gene matches: 7. The CDR3 DNA sequence: TGTGCCAGCAGCCCTCCGGGTAGCGGGGACACCGGGGAGCTGTTTTTT. Translated: CASSPPGSGDTGELFF.

J is TRBJ1-3 and V is TRBV7-9, with D hard to call. Germline values: CDR1 SEHNR, CDR2 FQNEAQ (reference sequence). Trimming shortened V by 4 bases and J by 0 bases, and 10 bases separated the two germline ends. This CDR3 has 15 residues. This CDR3 reads CASSSYSGSGNTIYF. In DNA, the CDR3 is TGTGCCAGCAGCTCCTATAGTGGCTCTGGAAACACCATATATTTT.

V usage is TRBV19 and J usage is TRBJ1-2; 7 nucleotides agree with TRBD1. Unmatched junction bases numbered 14, after V lost 2 bases and J lost 2 bases. CDR3 length equals 18 residues. CDR1 is LNHDA and CDR2 is SQIVND in the germline V gene (reference sequence). CDR3 protein: CASSINGRPRQGNYGYTF. DNA of the CDR3: TGTGCCAGTAGTATAAACGGACGGCCCCGACAGGGAAACTATGGCTACACCTTC.

This chain joins TRBV7-9 and TRBJ2-1; no clear D gene. Trimming removed 8 bases at V and 8 bases at J, with 13 bases between. The CDR3 extends over 12 amino acids. CDR1 SEHNR and CDR2 FQNEAQ come from the germline V gene (reference sequence). The CDR3 sequence: CASLLSYDEQFF. DNA for the CDR3: TGTGCCAGCCTCCTTTCCTATGATGAGCAGTTCTTC.

The chain has TRBV18 and TRBJ2-1; D may be TRBD2 (5 bases). V gave up 3 bases and J gave up 9 bases, with 9 bases separating them. The CDR3 spans 12 residues. Germline CDR1 and CDR2: KGHSH and LQKENI. The CDR3 DNA follows: TGTGCCAGCTCACCGCGGGTCGGTGAGCAGTTCTTC. It specifies CASSPRVGEQFF.

This chain uses TRBV7-2 with TRBJ1-5; D call uncertain. This CDR3 comprises 14 residues. Germline V lookup: CDR1 SGHTA, CDR2 FQGNSA. Between the trimmed V and J ends, which lost 4 bases and 2 bases, there was a span of 9 bases. CDR3 nucleotides: TGTGCCAGCAGCTCAGACGGGGGCAATCAGCCCCAGCATTTT. It codes for CASSSDGGNQPQHF. Using reference TRBV7-2 and TRBJ1-5 for the parts outside the CDR3, the full variable domain is GAGVSQSPSNKVTEKGKDVELRCDPISGHTALYWYRQSLGQGLEFLIYFQGNSAPDKSGLPSDRFSAERTGGSVSTLTIQRTQQEDSAVYLCASSSDGGNQPQHFGDGTRLSIL.

The chain recombines TRBV11-2 with TRBJ1-1, with D possibly TRBD1 on 5 matching bases. V was trimmed by 0 bases and J by 1 base, leaving 12 bases between them. The CDR3 consists of 16 residues. Per germline, CDR1 SGHAT and CDR2 FQNNGV. CDR3 DNA sequence: TGTGCCAGCAGCTTAGAGCGAGGGACTGGGAACACTGAAGCTTTCTTT. Protein sequence: CASSLERGTGNTEAFF. Together with reference TRBV11-2 and TRBJ1-1, the CDR3 gives the full variable domain: EAGVAQSPRYKIIEKRQSVAFWCNPISGHATLYWYQQILGQGPKLLIQFQNNGVVDDSQLPKDRFSAERLKGVDSTLKIQPAKLEDSAVYLCASSLERGTGNTEAFFGQGTRLTVV.

V is TRBV27 and J is TRBJ2-1; tentatively, D is TRBD1 (5 bases). Trimming took 6 bases from V and 1 from J, leaving 13 bases between them. CDR3 length equals 15 residues. CDR1 is MNHEY, CDR2 SMNVEV, per germline (reference sequence). CDR3 amino acids: CASSKWAGSYNEQFF. In DNA, the CDR3 is TGTGCCAGCAGCAAGTGGGCAGGGTCCTACAATGAGCAGTTCTTC.

V and J are TRBV6-4 and TRBJ2-2; weak D call: TRBD2 (5 bases). V gave up 3 bases and J gave up 4 bases, with 9 bases separating them. The CDR3 contains 14 residues. Germline-derived CDR1 and CDR2 are MRHNA and SNTAGT. The CDR3 region is CASSDRGGTGELFF. CDR3 coding DNA: TGTGCCAGCAGTGATCGCGGAGGCACCGGGGAGCTGTTTTTT.

V gene TRBV28 combines with J gene TRBJ1-1, with 7 nucleotides matching TRBD1. The germline V gene encodes CDR1 MDHEN and CDR2 SYDVKM. With V trimmed by 7 bases and J by 4 bases, 9 bases remained unmatched. The CDR3 sequence is 14 residues long. CDR3 protein: CASTAFRGSTEAFF. The CDR3 DNA is TGTGCCAGCACCGCTTTCAGGGGGAGCACTGAAGCTTTCTTT.

The chain joins TRBV7-6 to TRBJ1-5, with D perhaps TRBD1 (6 bases). The germline V gene has CDR1 SGHVS and CDR2 FNYEAQ. The germline V and J ends were trimmed by 5 bases and 0 bases, with 11 bases remaining between them. The CDR3 is 15 residues long. The CDR3 coding sequence is TGTGCCAGCAGCCCCACAGGGTATAGCAATCAGCCCCAGCATTTT. Translated: CASSPTGYSNQPQHF.

This chain uses TRBV9 with TRBJ1-1; D may be TRBD1 (6 bases). Trimming removed 4 bases at V and 0 bases at J, with 13 bases between. CDR1 SGDLS and CDR2 YYNGEE come from the germline V gene. This CDR3 comprises 15 residues. In nucleotides, the CDR3 is TGTGCCAGCAGCACAGGACAGACTTTGAACACTGAAGCTTTCTTT. Its protein is CASSTGQTLNTEAFF.